Listed below are T cell receptor beta chains from one sample, sequenced in a study of cytomegalovirus exposure and HLA in healthy donors. TCRdb's table, derived via immunoSEQ multiplex PCR, lists solely in-frame clones and lacks some. In the table there are around 130,000 clones, 6.5% to 9.5% of which are singletons. Sample: PBMCs. Source of these receptors: a man aged 35-49 years in good health and CMV-seronegative. The CDR3 runs from the conserved cysteine through the conserved F or W. The D gene is left open where the match is weak. Not all rows give a size; the values are once, few, many and, for expanded clones, a class.

d_call j_call clone_size v_call cdr3_aa cdr3_nt
TRBD1 TRBJ2-1 once TRBV7-2 CASSSRITGTDNEQFF TGTGCCAGCAGTTCTAGGATCACAGGGACAGACAATGAGCAGTTCTTC
- TRBJ2-7 few TRBV6-5 CASSTTGSHEQYF TGTGCCAGCAGTACCACAGGTTCCCACGAGCAGTACTTC
- TRBJ2-7 - TRBV4-2 CASSQDRITDSSYEQYF TGTGCCAGCAGCCAAGATCGTATAACAGATAGCTCCTACGAGCAGTACTTC
- TRBJ2-5 - TRBV5-1 CASSLEAGRQETQYF TGCGCCAGCAGCCTGGAGGCAGGGAGGCAAGAGACCCAGTACTTC
- TRBJ1-2 - TRBV19 CASSIAGGSSGYTF TGTGCCAGTAGTATCGCGGGGGGCAGTAGTGGCTACACCTTC
TRBD2 TRBJ2-5 - TRBV5-8 CASSSPGLARSYF TGTGCCAGCAGCTCCCCGGGACTAGCTCGGAGTTACTTC
TRBD1 TRBJ1-1 few TRBV6-5 CASSYQGGTEAFF TGTGCCAGCAGTTATCAGGGGGGCACTGAAGCTTTCTTT
TRBD1 TRBJ2-7 - TRBV4-1 CASKGTGAYEQYF TGCGCCAGCAAAGGGACAGGGGCCTACGAGCAGTACTTC
TRBD1 TRBJ1-6 - TRBV4-3 CASSPRTGMPLHF TGCGCCAGCAGCCCGCGGACAGGCATGCCCCTCCACTTT
TRBD2 TRBJ2-7 - TRBV2 CASSEASLAGYEQYF TGTGCCAGCAGTGAAGCAAGCCTAGCGGGGTACGAGCAGTACTTC
TRBD1 TRBJ1-2 few TRBV5-1 CASSLGGQGAVYGYTF TGCGCCAGCAGCTTGGGGGGACAGGGGGCGGTCTATGGCTACACCTTC
- TRBJ1-2 - TRBV10-3 CAITRDLGYGYTF TGTGCCATCACCAGGGATCTCGGGTATGGCTACACCTTC
TRBD2 TRBJ2-2 - TRBV9 CASSVDSGGPTGELFF TGTGCCAGCAGCGTGGATAGCGGGGGCCCCACCGGGGAGCTGTTTTTT
TRBD1 TRBJ1-3 many TRBV5-6 CASSLWDRSGNTIYF TGTGCCAGCAGCTTGTGGGACAGATCTGGAAACACCATATATTTT
- TRBJ2-5 few TRBV7-2 CASSPMSIQETQYF TGTGCCAGCAGCCCCATGAGTATCCAAGAGACCCAGTACTTC
TRBD1 TRBJ1-6 - TRBV7-9 CASSPGTGSDNSPLHF TGTGCCAGCAGTCCCGGGACAGGGAGCGATAATTCACCCCTCCACTTT
- TRBJ1-1 - TRBV7-2 CASSYVTGGNTEAFF TGTGCCAGCAGCTACGTGACCGGGGGGAACACTGAAGCTTTCTTT
- TRBJ1-1 few TRBV18 CASSHEESTEAFF TGTGCCAGCTCCCACGAGGAGAGCACTGAAGCTTTCTTT
- TRBJ1-2 few TRBV7-2 CASGQANYGYTF TGTGCCAGCGGGCAGGCTAACTATGGCTACACCTTC
TRBD1 TRBJ1-1 - TRBV14 CASSQDREGGRGHTEAFF TGTGCCAGCAGCCAAGACCGTGAGGGAGGCAGGGGGCACACTGAAGCTTTCTTT
- TRBJ1-1 - TRBV6-5 CASSSWGLGAFF TGTGCCAGCAGCTCCTGGGGGCTGGGAGCTTTCTTT
TRBD2 TRBJ2-5 few TRBV11-2 CASSPSGGKTQYF TGTGCCAGCAGCCCCAGCGGGGGGAAGACCCAGTACTTC
TRBD2 TRBJ2-1 few TRBV11-2 CASSSSPGLGINEQFF TGTGCCAGCAGCTCTAGCCCGGGACTAGGTATCAATGAGCAGTTCTTC
- TRBJ2-3 - TRBV30 CAWTLGGTQYF TGTGCCTGGACCCTCGGGGGTACGCAGTATTTT
- TRBJ1-6 few TRBV7-9 CASSSDSPDNSPLHF TGTGCCAGCAGCTCCGACAGTCCGGACAATTCACCCCTCCACTTT
TRBD1 TRBJ1-6 - TRBV5-1 CASSLTGGNSPLHF TGCGCCAGCAGCTTGACAGGGGGCAATTCACCCCTCCACTTT
TRBD1 TRBJ2-2 few TRBV7-8 CASSLLNRGNTGELFF TGTGCCAGCAGCTTATTAAACAGGGGGAACACCGGGGAGCTGTTTTTT
TRBD1 TRBJ1-5 few TRBV6-1 CASTDRGRQPQHF TGTGCCAGCACTGACAGGGGGCGACAGCCCCAGCATTTT
- TRBJ2-7 - TRBV6-1 CASSEGGVLMGYEQYF TGTGCCAGCAGTGAAGGCGGGGTTTTAATGGGCTACGAGCAGTACTTC
- TRBJ1-2 few TRBV19 CASSPGQAYTF TGTGCCAGTTCCCCGGGACAAGCCTACACCTTC
- TRBJ2-7 few TRBV9 CASSLRGSTGEQYF TGTGCCAGCAGCCTTAGGGGCTCGACGGGCGAGCAGTACTTC
- TRBJ2-1 few TRBV5-1 CASTLRGEGNEQFF TGCGCCAGCACTCTTCGGGGTGAAGGCAATGAGCAGTTCTTC
- TRBJ1-2 - TRBV6-1 CASSEFGMPGDYGYTF TGTGCCAGCAGTGAATTTGGAATGCCCGGGGACTATGGCTACACCTTC
- TRBJ2-7 few TRBV18 CASSPLLSSYEQYF TGTGCCAGCTCACCCCTTTTGAGTTCCTACGAGCAGTACTTC
- TRBJ2-7 few TRBV15 CATSRERGTYEQYF TGTGCCACCAGCAGAGAAAGGGGGACGTACGAGCAGTACTTC
TRBD1 TRBJ2-2 few TRBV29-1 CSVPKGGQGPGELFF TGCAGCGTCCCCAAGGGGGGACAGGGTCCCGGGGAGCTGTTTTTT
TRBD1 TRBJ1-4 - TRBV9 CASSYGQGAGKLFF TGTGCCAGCAGCTACGGACAGGGGGCTGGAAAACTGTTTTTT
TRBD1 TRBJ2-7 - TRBV5-6 CASSILLTGRSSYEQYF TGTGCCAGCAGCATACTGCTGACAGGGAGAAGCTCCTACGAGCAGTACTTC
- TRBJ1-6 few TRBV6-6 CASITGSYNSPLHF TGTGCCAGCATTACGGGCTCCTATAATTCACCCCTCCACTTT
- TRBJ1-2 - TRBV7-2 CASSTWTAVAYGYTF TGTGCCAGCAGCACTTGGACAGCCGTTGCCTATGGCTACACCTTC
- TRBJ2-3 - TRBV15 CATSRPQGGGLTDTQYF TGTGCCACCAGCAGACCACAGGGAGGGGGACTCACAGATACGCAGTATTTT
- TRBJ2-7 - TRBV5-4 CASSLMGGREQYF TGTGCCAGCAGCTTAATGGGGGGACGCGAGCAGTACTTC
TRBD1 TRBJ1-1 - TRBV10-2 CASSERDRSHTEAFF TGCGCCAGCAGTGAGCGGGACAGGAGCCACACTGAAGCTTTCTTT
TRBD1 TRBJ2-4 few TRBV5-1 CASSGGTGGAKNIQYF TGCGCCAGCAGCGGGGGGACAGGGGGAGCCAAAAACATTCAGTACTTC
TRBD2 TRBJ2-5 - TRBV7-3 CASSLAGGQETQYF TGTGCCAGCAGCTTAGCGGGGGGACAAGAGACCCAGTACTTC